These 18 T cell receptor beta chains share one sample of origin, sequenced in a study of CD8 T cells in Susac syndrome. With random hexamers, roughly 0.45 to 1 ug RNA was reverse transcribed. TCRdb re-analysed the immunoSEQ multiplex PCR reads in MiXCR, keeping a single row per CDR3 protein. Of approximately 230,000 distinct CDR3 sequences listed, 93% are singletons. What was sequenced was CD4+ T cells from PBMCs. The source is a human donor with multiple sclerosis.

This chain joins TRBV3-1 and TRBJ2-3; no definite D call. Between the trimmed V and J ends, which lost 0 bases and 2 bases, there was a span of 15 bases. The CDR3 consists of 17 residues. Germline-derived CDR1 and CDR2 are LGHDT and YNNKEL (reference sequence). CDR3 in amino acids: CASSQDSGSVVTDTQYF. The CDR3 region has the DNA TGTGCCAGCAGCCAAGATTCGGGCAGCGTAGTCACAGATACGCAGTATTTT.

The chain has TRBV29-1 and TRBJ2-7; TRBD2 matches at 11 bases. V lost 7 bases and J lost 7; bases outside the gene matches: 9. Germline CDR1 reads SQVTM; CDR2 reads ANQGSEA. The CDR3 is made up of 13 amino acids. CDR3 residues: CSASLAGVGEQYV. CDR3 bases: TGCAGCGCCTCACTAGCGGGAGTGGGGGAGCAGTACGTC.

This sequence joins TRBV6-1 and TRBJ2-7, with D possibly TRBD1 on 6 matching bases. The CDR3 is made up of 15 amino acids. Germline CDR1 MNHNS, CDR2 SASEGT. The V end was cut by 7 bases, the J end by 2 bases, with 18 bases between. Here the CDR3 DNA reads TGTGCCAGCAAAAAGTCGATCGGACAGCCCTACGAGCAGTACTTC. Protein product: CASKKSIGQPYEQYF.

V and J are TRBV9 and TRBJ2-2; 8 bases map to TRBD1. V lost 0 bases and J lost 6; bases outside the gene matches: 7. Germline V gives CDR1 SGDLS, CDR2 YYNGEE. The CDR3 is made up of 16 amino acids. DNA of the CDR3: TGTGCCAGCAGCGTAGTGCAGGGGGCTTCATCCGGGGAGCTGTTTTTT. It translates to CASSVVQGASSGELFF.

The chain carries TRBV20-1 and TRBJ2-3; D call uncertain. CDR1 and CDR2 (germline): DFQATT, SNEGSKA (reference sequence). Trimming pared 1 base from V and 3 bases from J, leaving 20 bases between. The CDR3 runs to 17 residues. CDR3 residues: CSARVGGSAPRTDTQYF. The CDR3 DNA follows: TGCAGTGCTAGAGTGGGTGGGTCTGCTCCCCGAACAGATACGCAGTATTTT.

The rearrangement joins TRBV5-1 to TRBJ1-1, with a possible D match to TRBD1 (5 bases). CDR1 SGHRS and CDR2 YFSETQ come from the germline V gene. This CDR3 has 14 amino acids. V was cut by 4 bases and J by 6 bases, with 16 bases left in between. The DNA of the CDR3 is TGCGCCAGCAGCACGGGACCGTCTAACGCTGAAGCTTTCTTT. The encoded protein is CASSTGPSNAEAFF.

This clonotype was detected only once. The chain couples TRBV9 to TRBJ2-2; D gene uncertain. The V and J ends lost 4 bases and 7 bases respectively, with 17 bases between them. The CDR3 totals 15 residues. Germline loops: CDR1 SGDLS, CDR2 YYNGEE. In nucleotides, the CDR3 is TGTGCCAGCAGCATACCGACACATCCGGGCGGGGAGCTGTTTTTT. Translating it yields CASSIPTHPGGELFF.

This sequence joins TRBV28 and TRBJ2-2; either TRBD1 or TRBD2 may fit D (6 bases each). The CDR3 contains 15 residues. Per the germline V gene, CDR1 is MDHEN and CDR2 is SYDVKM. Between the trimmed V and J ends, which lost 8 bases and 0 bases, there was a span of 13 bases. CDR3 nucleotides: TGTGCCAGCGGCCTAGGGGGGACGAACACCGGGGAGCTGTTTTTT. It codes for CASGLGGTNTGELFF.

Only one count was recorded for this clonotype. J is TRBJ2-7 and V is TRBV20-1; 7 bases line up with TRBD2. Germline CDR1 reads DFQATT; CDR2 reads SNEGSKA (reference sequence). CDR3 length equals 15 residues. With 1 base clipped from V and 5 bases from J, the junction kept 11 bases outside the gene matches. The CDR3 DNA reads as TGCAGTGCTAGAGGTTTCGGGACTATTTCCAACGAGCAGTACTTC. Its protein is CSARGFGTISNEQYF.

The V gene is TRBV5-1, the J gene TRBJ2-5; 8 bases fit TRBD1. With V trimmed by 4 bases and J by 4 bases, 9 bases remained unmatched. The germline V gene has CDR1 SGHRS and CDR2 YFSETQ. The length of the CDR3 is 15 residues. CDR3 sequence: CASSPRTGWGETQYF. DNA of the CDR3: TGCGCCAGCAGCCCACGGACAGGGTGGGGAGAGACCCAGTACTTC.

CDR3 nucleotides: TGTGCCAGCAGCCGCCTCACGCAGGGAGACTATGGCTACACCTTC. Its translation is CASSRLTQGDYGYTF. The chain links TRBV14 to TRBJ1-2, with D tentatively TRBD1 (5 bases). The V gene lost 4 bases and the J gene lost 3 bases, with 15 bases spanning the gap. Germline V gene lookup returns CDR1 SGHDN and CDR2 FVKESK. This CDR3 contains 15 residues. Full variable domain (rest looked up from reference TRBV14 and TRBJ1-2): EAGVTQFPSHSVIEKGQTVTLRCDPISGHDNLYWYRRVMGKEIKFLLHFVKESKQDESGMPNNRFLAERTGGTYSTLKVQPAELEDSGVYFCASSRLTQGDYGYTFGSGTRLTVV.

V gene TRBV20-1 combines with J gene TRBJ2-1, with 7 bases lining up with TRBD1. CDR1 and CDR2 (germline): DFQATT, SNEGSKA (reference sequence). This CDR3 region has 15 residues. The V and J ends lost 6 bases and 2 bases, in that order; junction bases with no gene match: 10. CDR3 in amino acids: CSAGVQGSTYNEQFF. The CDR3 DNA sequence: TGCAGTGCGGGAGTACAGGGGTCGACCTACAATGAGCAGTTCTTC.

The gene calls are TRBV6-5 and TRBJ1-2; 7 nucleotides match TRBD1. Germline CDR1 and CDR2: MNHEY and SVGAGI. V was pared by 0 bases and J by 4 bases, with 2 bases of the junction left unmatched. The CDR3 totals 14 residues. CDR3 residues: CASSYSWDSYGYTF. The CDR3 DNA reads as TGTGCCAGCAGTTACTCCTGGGACAGCTATGGCTACACCTTC.

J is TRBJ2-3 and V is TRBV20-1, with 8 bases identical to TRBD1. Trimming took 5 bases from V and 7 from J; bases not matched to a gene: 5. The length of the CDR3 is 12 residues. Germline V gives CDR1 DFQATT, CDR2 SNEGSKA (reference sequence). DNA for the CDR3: TGCAGTGCTCGTACAGGGGGAAATACGCAGTATTTT. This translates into CSARTGGNTQYF.

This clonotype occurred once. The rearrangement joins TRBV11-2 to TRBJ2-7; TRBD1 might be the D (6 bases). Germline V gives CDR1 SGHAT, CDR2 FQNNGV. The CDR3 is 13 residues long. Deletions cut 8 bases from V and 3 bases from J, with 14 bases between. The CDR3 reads CASRRDTFYEQYF. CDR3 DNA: TGTGCCAGCCGAAGGGACACATTCTACGAGCAGTACTTC.

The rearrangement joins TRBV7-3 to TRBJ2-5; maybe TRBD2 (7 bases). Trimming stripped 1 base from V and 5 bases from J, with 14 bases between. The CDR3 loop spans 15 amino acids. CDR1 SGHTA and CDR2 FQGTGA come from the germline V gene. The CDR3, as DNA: TGTGCCAGCAGCTTAATAGGGGGGGCTATCGAGACCCAGTACTTC. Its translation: CASSLIGGAIETQYF.

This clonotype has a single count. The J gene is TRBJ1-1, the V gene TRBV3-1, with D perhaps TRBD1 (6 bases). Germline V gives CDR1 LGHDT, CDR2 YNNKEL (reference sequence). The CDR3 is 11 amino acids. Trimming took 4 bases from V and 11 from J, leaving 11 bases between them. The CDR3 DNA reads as TGTGCCAGCAGCCTGGGGGGGGCGGCTTTCTTT. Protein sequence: CASSLGGAAFF.

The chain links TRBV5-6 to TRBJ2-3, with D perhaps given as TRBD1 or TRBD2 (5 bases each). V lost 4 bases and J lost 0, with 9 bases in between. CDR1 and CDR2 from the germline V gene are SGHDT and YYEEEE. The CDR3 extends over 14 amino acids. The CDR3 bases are TGTGCCAGCAGCCGGGACCCTAGCACAGATACGCAGTATTTT. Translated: CASSRDPSTDTQYF.